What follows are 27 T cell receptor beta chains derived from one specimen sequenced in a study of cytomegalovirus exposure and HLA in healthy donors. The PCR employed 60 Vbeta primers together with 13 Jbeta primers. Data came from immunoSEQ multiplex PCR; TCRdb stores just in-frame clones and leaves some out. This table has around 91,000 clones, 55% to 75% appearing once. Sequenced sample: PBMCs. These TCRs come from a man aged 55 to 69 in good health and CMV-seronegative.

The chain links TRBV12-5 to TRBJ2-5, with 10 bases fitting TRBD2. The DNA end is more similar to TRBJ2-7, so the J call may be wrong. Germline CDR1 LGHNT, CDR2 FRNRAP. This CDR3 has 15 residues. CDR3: CASGPQREGPYEQYF. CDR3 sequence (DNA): TGTGCTAGTGGTCCACAGCGGGAGGGCCCCTACGAGCAGTACTTC.

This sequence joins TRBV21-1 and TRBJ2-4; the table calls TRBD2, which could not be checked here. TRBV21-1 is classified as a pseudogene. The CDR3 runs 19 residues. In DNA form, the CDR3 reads TGTGCCAGCAGCAAAGAGGGCAGACTAGACACCCCCGGCAAGGGCATTCAGTACTTC. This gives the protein CASSKEGRLDTPGKGIQYF.

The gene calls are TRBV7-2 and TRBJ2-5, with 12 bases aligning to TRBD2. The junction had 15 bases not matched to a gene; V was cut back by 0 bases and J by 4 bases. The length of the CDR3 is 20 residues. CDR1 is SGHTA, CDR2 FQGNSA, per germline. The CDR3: CASSLAYRASGRGWGETQYF. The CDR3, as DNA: TGTGCCAGCAGCTTAGCGTATCGGGCTAGCGGGAGGGGTTGGGGAGAGACCCAGTACTTC.

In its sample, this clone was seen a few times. CDR3 sequence reads: CASSMRLAGGNNEQFF. CDR3 bases: TGTGCCAGTAGTATGAGACTAGCGGGGGGAAACAATGAGCAGTTCTTC. The chain links TRBV19 to TRBJ2-1; TRBD2 matches 13 bases. After removal of 3 bases from V and 5 bases from J, the junction contained 4 bases not matched to a gene. The CDR3 covers 16 residues. Germline CDR1 is LNHDA and CDR2 is SQIVND (reference sequence).

Written as DNA, the CDR3 is TGTGCCAGCAGCCGGGAACTAGCGGGAGTGTTGGGTGAGCAGTACTTC. This gives the protein CASSRELAGVLGEQYF. This rearrangement joins TRBV4-2 to TRBJ2-7, with 11 bases that match TRBD2. CDR3 length: 16 amino acids. Germline lookup yields CDR1 LGHNA and CDR2 YNFKEQ. V was clipped by 4 bases and J by 7 bases; unmatched bases: 12.

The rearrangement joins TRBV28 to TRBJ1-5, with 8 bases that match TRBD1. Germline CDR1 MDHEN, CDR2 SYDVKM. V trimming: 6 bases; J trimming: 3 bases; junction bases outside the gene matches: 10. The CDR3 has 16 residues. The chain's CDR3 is CASRISRGPPNQPQHF. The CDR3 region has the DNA TGTGCCAGCAGAATATCCAGGGGGCCGCCCAATCAGCCCCAGCATTTT.

The CDR3 sequence is CASSLGRLMNTEAFF. The CDR3 DNA reads as TGCGCCAGCAGCTTGGGCAGACTCATGAACACTGAAGCTTTCTTT. The chain has TRBV5-1 and TRBJ1-1; D is undetermined. CDR1 is SGHRS and CDR2 is YFSETQ in the germline V gene. Trimming took 0 bases from V and 0 from J, leaving 9 bases between them. The CDR3 spans 15 residues.

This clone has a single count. CDR3 region: CAISESKRGIQPQHF. The CDR3 nucleotides are TGTGCCATCAGTGAGTCGAAAAGGGGTATTCAGCCCCAGCATTTT. This chain links TRBV10-3 with TRBJ1-5, with D maybe TRBD1 (5 bases). The CDR3 covers 15 residues. Germline V gene sequence: CDR1 ENHRY, CDR2 SYGVKD. The ends were cut back, 0 bases at V and 6 bases at J, with 12 bases in the middle.

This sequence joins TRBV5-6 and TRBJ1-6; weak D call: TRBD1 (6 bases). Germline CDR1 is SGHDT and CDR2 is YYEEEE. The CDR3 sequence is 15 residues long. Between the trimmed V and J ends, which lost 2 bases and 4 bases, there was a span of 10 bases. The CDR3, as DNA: TGTGCCAGCAGCTTCAACAGGGTTTATAATTCACCCCTCCACTTT. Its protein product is CASSFNRVYNSPLHF.

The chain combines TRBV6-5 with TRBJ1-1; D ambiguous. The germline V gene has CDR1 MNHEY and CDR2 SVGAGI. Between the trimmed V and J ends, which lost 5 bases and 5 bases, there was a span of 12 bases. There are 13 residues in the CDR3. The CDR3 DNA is TGTGCCAGCAGTGAAACAGTGTCGACTGAAGCTTTCTTT. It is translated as CASSETVSTEAFF.

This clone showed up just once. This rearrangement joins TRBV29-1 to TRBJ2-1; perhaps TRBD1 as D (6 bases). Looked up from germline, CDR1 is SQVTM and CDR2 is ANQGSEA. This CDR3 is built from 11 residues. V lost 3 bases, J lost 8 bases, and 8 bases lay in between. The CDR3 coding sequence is TGCAGCGTTGACAGGGGCGATGAGCAGTTCTTC. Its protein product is CSVDRGDEQFF.

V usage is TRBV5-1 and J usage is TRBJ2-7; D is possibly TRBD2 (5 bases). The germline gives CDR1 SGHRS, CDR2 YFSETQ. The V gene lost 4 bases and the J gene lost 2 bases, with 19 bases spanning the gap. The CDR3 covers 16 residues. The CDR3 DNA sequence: TGCGCCAGCAGCCCCCCGGGCGGAGGCTCTCCCTACGAGCAGTACTTC. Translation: CASSPPGGGSPYEQYF. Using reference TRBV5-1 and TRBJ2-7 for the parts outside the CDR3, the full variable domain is KAGVTQTPRYLIKTRGQQVTLSCSPISGHRSVSWYQQTPGQGLQFLFEYFSETQRNKGNFPGRFSGRQFSNSRSEMNVSTLELGDSALYLCASSPPGGGSPYEQYFGPGTRLTVT.

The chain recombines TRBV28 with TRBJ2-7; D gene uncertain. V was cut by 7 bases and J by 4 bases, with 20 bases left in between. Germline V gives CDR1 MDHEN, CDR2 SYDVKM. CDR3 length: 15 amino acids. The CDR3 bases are TGTGCCAGCACCAAAGTCCCCTCAGGTTATTACGAGCAGTACTTC. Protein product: CASTKVPSGYYEQYF.

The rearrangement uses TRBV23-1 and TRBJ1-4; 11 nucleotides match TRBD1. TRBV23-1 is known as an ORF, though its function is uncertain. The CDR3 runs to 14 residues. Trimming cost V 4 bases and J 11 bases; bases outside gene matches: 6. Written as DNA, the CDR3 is TGCGCCAGCAGTCCCCCGGACAGGGGGCATAAACTGTTTTTT. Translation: CASSPPDRGHKLFF.

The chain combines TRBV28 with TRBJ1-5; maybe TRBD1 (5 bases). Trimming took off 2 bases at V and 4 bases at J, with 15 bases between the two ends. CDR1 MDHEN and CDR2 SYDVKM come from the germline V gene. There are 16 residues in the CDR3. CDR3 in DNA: TGTGCCAGCAGTTTAACCCGGGGGGGTGGGAATCAGCCCCAGCATTTT. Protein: CASSLTRGGGNQPQHF.

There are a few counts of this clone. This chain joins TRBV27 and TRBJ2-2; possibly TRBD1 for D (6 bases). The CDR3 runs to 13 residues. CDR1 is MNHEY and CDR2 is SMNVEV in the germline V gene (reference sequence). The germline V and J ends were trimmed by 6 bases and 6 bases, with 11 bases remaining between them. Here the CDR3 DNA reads TGTGCCAGCAGCCCAGGGGTTTCCGGGGAGCTGTTTTTT. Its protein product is CASSPGVSGELFF.

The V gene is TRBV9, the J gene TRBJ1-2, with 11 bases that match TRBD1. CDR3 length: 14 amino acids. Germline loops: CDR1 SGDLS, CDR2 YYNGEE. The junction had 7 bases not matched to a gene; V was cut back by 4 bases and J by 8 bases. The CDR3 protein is CASSLGQGVGGYTF. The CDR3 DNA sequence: TGTGCCAGCAGCTTGGGACAGGGGGTAGGCGGCTACACCTTC.

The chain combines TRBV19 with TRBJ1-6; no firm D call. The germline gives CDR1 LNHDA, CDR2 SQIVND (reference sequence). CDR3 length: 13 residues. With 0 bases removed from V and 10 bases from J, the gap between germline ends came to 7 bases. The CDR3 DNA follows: TGTGCCAGTAGTATAGAGGGCATGTCACCCCTCCACTTT. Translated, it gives CASSIEGMSPLHF.

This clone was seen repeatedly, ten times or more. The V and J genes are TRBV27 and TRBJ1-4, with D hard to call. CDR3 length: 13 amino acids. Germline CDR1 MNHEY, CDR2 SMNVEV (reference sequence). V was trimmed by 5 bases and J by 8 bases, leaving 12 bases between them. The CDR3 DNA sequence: TGTGCCAGCAGTAAACGGGCGGGGGAAAAACTGTTTTTT. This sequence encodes CASSKRAGEKLFF.

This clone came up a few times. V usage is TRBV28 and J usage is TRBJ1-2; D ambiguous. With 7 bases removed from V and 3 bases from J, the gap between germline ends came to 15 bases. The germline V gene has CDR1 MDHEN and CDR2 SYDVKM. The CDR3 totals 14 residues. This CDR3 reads CASNSNTGYYGYTF. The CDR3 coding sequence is TGTGCCAGCAACTCAAATACGGGGTACTATGGCTACACCTTC.

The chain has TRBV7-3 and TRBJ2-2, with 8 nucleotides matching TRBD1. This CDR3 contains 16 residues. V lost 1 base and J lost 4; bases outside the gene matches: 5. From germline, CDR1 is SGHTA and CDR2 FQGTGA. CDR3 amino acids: CASSLMDRVATGELFF. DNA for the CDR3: TGTGCCAGCAGCTTAATGGACAGGGTGGCCACCGGGGAGCTGTTTTTT.

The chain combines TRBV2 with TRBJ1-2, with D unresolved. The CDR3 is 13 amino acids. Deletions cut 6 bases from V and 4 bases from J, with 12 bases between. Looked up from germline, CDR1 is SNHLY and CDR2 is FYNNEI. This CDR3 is CASRDPLSYGYTF. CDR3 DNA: TGTGCCAGCAGAGATCCCCTATCCTATGGCTACACCTTC.

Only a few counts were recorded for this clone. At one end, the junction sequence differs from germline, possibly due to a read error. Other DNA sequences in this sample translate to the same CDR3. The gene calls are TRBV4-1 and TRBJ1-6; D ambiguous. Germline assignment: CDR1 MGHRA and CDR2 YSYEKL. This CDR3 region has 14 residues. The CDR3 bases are TGTGCCAGCAGCCGCGAGGAGATTAATTCACCCCTCCACTTT. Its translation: CASSREEINSPLHF.

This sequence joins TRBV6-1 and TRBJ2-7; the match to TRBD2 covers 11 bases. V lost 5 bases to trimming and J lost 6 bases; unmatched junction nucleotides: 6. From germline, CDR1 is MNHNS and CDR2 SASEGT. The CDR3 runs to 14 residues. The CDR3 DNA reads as TGTGCCAGCAGTACCCTAGCGGGAGGAGGCGAGCAGTACTTC. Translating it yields CASSTLAGGGEQYF.

The chain's CDR3 is CASSVGLAADNEQFF. CDR3 in DNA: TGTGCCAGCAGCGTGGGACTAGCGGCCGACAATGAGCAGTTCTTC. The chain recombines TRBV7-6 with TRBJ2-1; 11 positions match TRBD2. J gave up 5 bases and V 5 bases, and 5 bases lay outside the gene matches. CDR3 length equals 15 residues. CDR1 and CDR2 from the germline V gene are SGHVS and FNYEAQ.

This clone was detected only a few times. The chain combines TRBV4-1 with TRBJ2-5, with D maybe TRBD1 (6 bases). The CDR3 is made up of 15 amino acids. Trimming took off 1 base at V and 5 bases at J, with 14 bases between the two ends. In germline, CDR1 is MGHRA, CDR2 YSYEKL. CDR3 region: CASSQVGRGAETQYF. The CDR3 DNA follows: TGCGCCAGCAGCCAAGTCGGCAGGGGCGCGGAGACCCAGTACTTC.

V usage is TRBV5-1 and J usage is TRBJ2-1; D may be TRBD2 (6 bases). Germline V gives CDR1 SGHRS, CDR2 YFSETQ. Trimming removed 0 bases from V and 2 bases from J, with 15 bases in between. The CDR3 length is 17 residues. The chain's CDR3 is CASSLAGGSGPYNEQFF. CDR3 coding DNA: TGCGCCAGCAGCTTGGCCGGCGGTAGCGGCCCCTACAATGAGCAGTTCTTC.